One TCR beta chain is described in this entry. Its target is unknown. This entry comes from a study of T-cell memory formation after mild COVID-19. Whole-study context: TCR clusters mostly belonged to single donors.

Overall study results and limits: Contracting CD4+ clones were located mainly in CM and EM, and CD8+ clones in EMRA. The appearance of some responding clones in pre-infection memory suggested that cross-reactive memory joined. Balance between CD4 and CD8 was seen in clones contracting day 15 to 85, and a CD4+ lean was seen in later expanders.

The length of the CDR3 is 14 residues. V was cut by 3 bases and J by 1 base, with 11 bases left in between. Germline CDR1 DFQATT, CDR2 SNEGSKA (reference sequence). TCRdb processed the 5' RACE reads anew with MiXCR; each CDR3 protein has one entry. The sample lists fewer than 250,000 distinct CDR3 sequences; about 18% were seen once. This chain uses TRBV20-1 with TRBJ2-3; D gene uncertain. The source is an adult woman who had mild COVID-19 (a few samples of this study predate the infection). Cell type and time point are not known. The sample consisted of PBMCs or a T cell subset sorted from them (not recorded which). CDR3 nucleotides: TGCAGTGCTAGTGTAGGCCGTGGCACAGATACGCAGTATTTT. Protein sequence: CSASVGRGTDTQYF.